This T cell receptor (beta chain) is drawn from a study of monozygotic twins with inflammatory bowel disease. Total RNA amounting to roughly 3.5 ug went into each TCR library. TCRdb re-called the 5' RACE reads, yielding one record per CDR3 amino acid sequence without DNA. The sample data list approximately 150,000 distinct CDR3 sequences. The authors drew around 2.6 ml of blood from each donor. Germline CDR1 is SGHTA and CDR2 is FQGTGA. The CDR3 consists of 14 residues. Study-level findings and limits: Repertoire similarity matched across concordant and discordant twins, perhaps owing to limited power. A reduction in TCRbeta diversity (inverse Simpson) was seen in IBD patients relative to healthy co-twins.

On this clonotype: What it binds is not known.

The sequence came from a human donor with ulcerative colitis or Crohn's disease, or a healthy co-twin of an affected twin (not recorded which). The sequenced material came from blood. This chain links TRBV7-3 with TRBJ2-2; absent DNA, TCRdb's TRBD1 call cannot be checked. The CDR3 region is CASRNPQGTGELFF.